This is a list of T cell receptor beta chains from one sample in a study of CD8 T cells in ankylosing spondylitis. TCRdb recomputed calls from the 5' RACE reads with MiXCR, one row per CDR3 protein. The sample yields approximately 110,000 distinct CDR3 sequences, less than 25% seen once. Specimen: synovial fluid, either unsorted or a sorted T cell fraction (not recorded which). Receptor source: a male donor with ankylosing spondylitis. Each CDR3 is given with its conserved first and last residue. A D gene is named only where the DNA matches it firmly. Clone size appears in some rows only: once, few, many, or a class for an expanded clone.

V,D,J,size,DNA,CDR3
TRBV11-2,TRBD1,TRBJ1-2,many,TGTGCCAGCAGCTTAGAAGGTGACAGGGGTTATGGCTACACCTTC,CASSLEGDRGYGYTF
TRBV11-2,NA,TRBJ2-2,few,TGTGCCAGCAGCTTTGGGGGGTGGTCCGGGGAGCTGTTTTTT,CASSFGGWSGELFF
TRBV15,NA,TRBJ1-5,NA,TGTGCCACCAGCAGAGAGGCGGCAGGGAGACAGCCCCAGCATTTT,CATSREAAGRQPQHF
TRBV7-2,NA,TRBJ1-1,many,TGTGCCAGCAGCTTAGTGGGGGGAACAAACACTGAAGCTTTCTTT,CASSLVGGTNTEAFF
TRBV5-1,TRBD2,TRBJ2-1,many,TGCGCCAGCAGCTTGGTTCGGGGGGAAAGCTCCTACAATGAGCAGTTCTTC,CASSLVRGESSYNEQFF
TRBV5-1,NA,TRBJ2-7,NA,TGCGCCAGCAGCTTGCCCGGAAACGAGCAGTACTTC,CASSLPGNEQYF
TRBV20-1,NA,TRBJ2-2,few,TGCAGTGCTACCCCGAACACCGGGGAGCTGTTTTTT,CSATPNTGELFF
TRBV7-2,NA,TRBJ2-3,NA,TGTGCCAGCAGCTTAGGGCTAGGAGGTGATACGCAGTATTTT,CASSLGLGGDTQYF
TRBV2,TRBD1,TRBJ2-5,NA,TGTGCCAGCAGTCTTGAGACAGGGGTAGATGAGACCCAGTACTTC,CASSLETGVDETQYF
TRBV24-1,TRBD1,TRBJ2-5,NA,TGTGCCACCAGTGATCCGGGGGGACAGGGCTCCCAAGAGACCCAGTACTTC,CATSDPGGQGSQETQYF
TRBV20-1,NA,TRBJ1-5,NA,TGCAGTGCTAGAGATAGATTAAAGGGGGAGAGTCAGCCCCAGCATTTT,CSARDRLKGESQPQHF
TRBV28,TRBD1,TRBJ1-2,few,TGTGCCAGCAGTCAACAGGGGGCGCGATATGGCTACACCTTC,CASSQQGARYGYTF
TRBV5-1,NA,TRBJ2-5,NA,TGCGCCAGCAGCTCCAGCCAAGAGACCCAGTACTTC,CASSSSQETQYF
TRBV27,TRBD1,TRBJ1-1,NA,TGTGCCAGCAGCCGGCGGAAAACAGGGGCGATTCTTGAAGCTTTCTTT,CASSRRKTGAILEAFF
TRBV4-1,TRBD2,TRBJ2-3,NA,TGCGCCAGCAGCCGGGGACTAGCGGGAGGACCAGGCACAGATACGCAGTATTTT,CASSRGLAGGPGTDTQYF
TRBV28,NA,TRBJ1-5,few,TGTGCCAGCAACGACCGCCGGAACGTAGTGCAGCCCCAGCATTTT,CASNDRRNVVQPQHF
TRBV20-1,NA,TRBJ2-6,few,TGCAGTGTACCCCGAGGGGCTGCCCTATTCTCTGGGGCCAACGTCCTGACTTTC,CSVPRGAALFSGANVLTF
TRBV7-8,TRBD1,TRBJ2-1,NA,TGTGCCAGCAGCTTAACGACAGGGCGCTATGAGCAGTTCTTC,CASSLTTGRYEQFF
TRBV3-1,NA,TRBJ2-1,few,TGTGCCAGCAGCCCCCGGGTCTCTTTAAGCAATGAGCAGTTCTTC,CASSPRVSLSNEQFF
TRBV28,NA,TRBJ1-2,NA,TGTGCCAGCAGTGGGGACTTTTGGAGCTACACCTTC,CASSGDFWSYTF
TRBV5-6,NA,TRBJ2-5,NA,TGTGCCAGCAGCCTCATAACAGGGAGTGTCACCCAAGAGACCCAGTACTTC,CASSLITGSVTQETQYF
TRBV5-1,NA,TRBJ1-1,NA,TGCGCCAGCAGCTGGTTGGACGGGGACACTGAAGCTTTCTTT,CASSWLDGDTEAFF
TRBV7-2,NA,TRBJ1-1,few,TGTGCCAGCAGCTTGGGACGGCTGGGCACTGAAGCTTTCTTT,CASSLGRLGTEAFF
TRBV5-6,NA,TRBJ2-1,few,TGTGCCAGCAGCGGAGTCGCAGGGAATGAGCAGTTCTTC,CASSGVAGNEQFF
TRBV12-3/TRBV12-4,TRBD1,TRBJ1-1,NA,TGTGCCAGCAGTTTGGGTACAGGGGGAGGTGGCACTGAAGCTTTCTTT,CASSLGTGGGGTEAFF
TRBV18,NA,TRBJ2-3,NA,TGTGCCAGCTCACCACGGACGGACGATACGCAGTATTTT,CASSPRTDDTQYF
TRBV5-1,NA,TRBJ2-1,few,TGCGCCAGCAGCCCGGTAATAGCGACCTTTAATGAGCAGTTCTTC,CASSPVIATFNEQFF
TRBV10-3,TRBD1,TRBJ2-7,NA,TGTGCCATCAGGGAGGGACAGGGCTACGAGCAGTACTTC,CAIREGQGYEQYF
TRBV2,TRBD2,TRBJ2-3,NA,TGTGCCAGCAGTGAACCACTAGCGGGAGGGCAAGATACGCAGTATTTT,CASSEPLAGGQDTQYF
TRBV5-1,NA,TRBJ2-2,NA,TGCGCCAGCAGGCTGAGTAACACCGGGGAGCTGTTTTTT,CASRLSNTGELFF
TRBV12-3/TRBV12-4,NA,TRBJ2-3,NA,TGTGCCAGCACCCCGACACCTCCGCCCGATACGCAGTATTTT,CASTPTPPPDTQYF
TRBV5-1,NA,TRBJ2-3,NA,TGCGCCAGCAGGATTGGGGGATCCCCGACTAGTACAGATACGCAGTATTTT,CASRIGGSPTSTDTQYF
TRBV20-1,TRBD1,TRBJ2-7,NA,TGCAGTGCTAGACTTACCGGGGGACAGGGATCCTACGAGCAGTACTTC,CSARLTGGQGSYEQYF
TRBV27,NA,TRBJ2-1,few,TGTGCCAGCACTCCGGGTCCGTTCAGTTACAATGAGCAGTTCTTC,CASTPGPFSYNEQFF
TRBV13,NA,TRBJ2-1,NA,TGTGCCAGCAGCTCCTCACTGTATGAGCAGTTCTTC,CASSSSLYEQFF
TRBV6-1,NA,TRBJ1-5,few,TGTGCCAGCAACGATCTAGACAGTAATCAGCCCCAGCATTTT,CASNDLDSNQPQHF
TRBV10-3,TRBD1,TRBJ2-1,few,TGTGCCATCAGTGGGACAGGGATATACTACAATGAGCAGTTCTTC,CAISGTGIYYNEQFF
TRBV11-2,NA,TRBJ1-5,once,TGTGCCAGCAGCTTAGACGGGGCGGTCAATCAGCCCCAGCATTTT,CASSLDGAVNQPQHF
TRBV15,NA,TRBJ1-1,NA,TGTGCCACCAGCAGCTTTTACCGGGAGGATGAAGCTTTCTTT,CATSSFYREDEAFF
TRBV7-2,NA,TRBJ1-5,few,TGTGCCAGCAGCTTTGAGGGAAATCAGCCCCAGCATTTT,CASSFEGNQPQHF
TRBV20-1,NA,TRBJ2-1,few,TGCAGTGCTAGAAAGTACAATGAGCAGTTCTTC,CSARKYNEQFF
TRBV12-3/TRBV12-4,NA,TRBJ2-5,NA,TGTGCCAGCAGTTTAGCGCTCGGGAACCAAGAGACCCAGTACTTC,CASSLALGNQETQYF
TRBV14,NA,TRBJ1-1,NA,TGTGCCAGCAGCCGCTCCGCCGGGACTGAAGCTTTCTTT,CASSRSAGTEAFF
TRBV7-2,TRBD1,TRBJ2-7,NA,TGTGCCAGCAGCTTAGTTCCAGGGGGCTCCTACGAGCAGTACTTC,CASSLVPGGSYEQYF
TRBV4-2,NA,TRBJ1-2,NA,TGTGCCAGCAGCCAAGAGAAGGTCTATGGCTACACCTTC,CASSQEKVYGYTF
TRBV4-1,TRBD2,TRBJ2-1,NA,TGCGCCAGCAGCCAAGATTATGGGGCTAGCGGATACAATGAGCAGTTCTTC,CASSQDYGASGYNEQFF
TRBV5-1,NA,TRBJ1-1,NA,TGCGCCAGCAGCTTGGAAGGAGGAGCAGCGCTTGAAGCTTTCTTT,CASSLEGGAALEAFF
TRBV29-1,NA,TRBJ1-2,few,TGCAGCGTTGGTAGGACAGCTAACTATGGCTACACCTTC,CSVGRTANYGYTF